The T cell receptor (beta chain) under discussion was sequenced for a study of radiotherapy plus CTLA-4 blockade in lung cancer listed by TCRdb under 2018. Background on the whole study: Objective responses occurred in roughly 19% of enrolled patients, and over 30% achieved disease control. Here is what the overall study found, with its caveats: Early dynamic changes in blood T cell clones, together with increased serum interferon-beta after radiation, were reported as the strongest predictors of response. After treatment with radiotherapy and ipilimumab, TCR clones that originated in tumors expanded in peripheral blood.

Focal radiation therapy combined with CTLA-4 blockade (ipilimumab) was tested in patients with chemo-refractory metastatic non-small-cell lung cancer. Regarding this clone: This clone's antigen is unknown. No base quality values were provided; no much bigger clone lies one nucleotide off.

At the junction V is shortened by 1 base and J by 4 bases; bases outside the gene matches: 5. CDR3 length: 16 amino acids, cysteine to phenylalanine. The sequence is cut down to CDR3 DNA, 48 bases in frame from base 1. Sequences MDHEN (CDR1) and SYDVKM (CDR2) are obtained from the germline V gene. Libraries were built with the immunoSEQ multiplex PCR assay. Drawn from immuneACCESS, this table holds only the in-frame rearrangements with V and J called that TCRdb kept. Clones are partly lost; checked studies trace under half to an unresolved V gene and leave the rest unexplained. For this sample there are tens of thousands of clones; roughly 86% appear just once. The top ten clonotypes cover 0.87% of the sample.

The clonotype originates from a human donor with non-small cell lung cancer who had stable disease on radiotherapy plus ipilimumab. The material was peripheral blood, obtained from a patient treated with radiotherapy plus ipilimumab. This receptor chain uses TRBV28 and TRBJ2-1; the central 9 bases match TRBD2. CDR3 region: CASSLYPSGAYNEQFF. The sequenced DNA is TGTGCCAGCAGTTTATACCCTAGCGGGGCTTACAATGAGCAGTTCTTC.